The entry below gives a single T cell receptor beta chain sequence along with its context. Its antigen is still unknown. RNA transcripts yielded amplified TCR beta CDR3 regions. The primer set for the first-round RT-PCR of the TCR CDR3 was HTBI. TCRdb reprocessed the multiplex PCR reads via MiXCR and lists one record per CDR3 protein. This table holds roughly 300,000 distinct CDR3 sequences, 15% to 20% found once. The sample belongs to a study of T cells in Graves' hyperthyroidism and ophthalmopathy. Stable hyperthyroidism: no ophthalmopathy progression over 18 months of follow-up. Patients showing uncontrolled infection, other autoimmune disease, pregnancy or lactation were ineligible. Clinical symptoms, serum thyroxine and TRAb, thyroid ultrasound and orbital computed tomography together formed the diagnostic basis. Findings of the study overall: Most thyroid clonotypes expanded above 0.001 were also detected in blood.

CDR3 length equals 15 residues. Germline lookup yields CDR1 SGHTA and CDR2 FQGNSA. The germline V and J ends were trimmed by 5 bases and 0 bases, with 11 bases remaining between them. This clonotype originated in a woman between 50 and 59 years old with Graves' hyperthyroidism. Sequencing input: blood. The J gene is TRBJ2-1, the V gene TRBV7-2; D gene uncertain. The CDR3: CASSTTFLSYNEQFF. The CDR3 DNA reads as TGTGCCAGCAGCACGACTTTCCTCTCCTACAATGAGCAGTTCTTC. The complete variable domain, with remaining parts taken from reference TRBV7-2 and TRBJ2-1, reads GAGVSQSPSNKVTEKGKDVELRCDPISGHTALYWYRQSLGQGLEFLIYFQGNSAPDKSGLPSDRFSAERTGGSVSTLTIQRTQQEDSAVYLCASSTTFLSYNEQFFGPGTRLTVL.